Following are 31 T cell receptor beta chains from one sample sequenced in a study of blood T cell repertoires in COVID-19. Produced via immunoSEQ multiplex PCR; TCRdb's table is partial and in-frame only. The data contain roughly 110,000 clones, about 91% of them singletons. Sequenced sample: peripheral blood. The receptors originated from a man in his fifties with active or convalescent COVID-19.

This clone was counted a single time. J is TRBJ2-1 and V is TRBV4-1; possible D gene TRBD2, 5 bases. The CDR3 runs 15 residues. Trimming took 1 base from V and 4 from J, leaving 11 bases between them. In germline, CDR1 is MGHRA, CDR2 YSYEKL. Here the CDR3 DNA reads TGCGCCAGCAGCCAAGTCGGACTTAAGTACAATGAGCAGTTCTTC. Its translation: CASSQVGLKYNEQFF.

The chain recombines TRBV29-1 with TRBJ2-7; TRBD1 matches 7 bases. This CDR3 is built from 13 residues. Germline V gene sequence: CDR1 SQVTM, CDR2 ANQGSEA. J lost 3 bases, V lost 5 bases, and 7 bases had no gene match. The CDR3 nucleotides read TGCAGCGTTCTTAAAGGGACAGACTACGAGCAGTACTTC. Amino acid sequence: CSVLKGTDYEQYF.

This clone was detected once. This CDR3 is CSVTQGHTEAFF. DNA for the CDR3: TGCAGCGTCACCCAGGGGCACACTGAAGCTTTCTTT. This chain connects TRBV29-1 to TRBJ1-1, with TRBD1 as a possible D gene (6 bases). V was pared by 6 bases and J by 3 bases, with 11 bases between. There are 12 residues in the CDR3. The germline gives CDR1 SQVTM, CDR2 ANQGSEA.

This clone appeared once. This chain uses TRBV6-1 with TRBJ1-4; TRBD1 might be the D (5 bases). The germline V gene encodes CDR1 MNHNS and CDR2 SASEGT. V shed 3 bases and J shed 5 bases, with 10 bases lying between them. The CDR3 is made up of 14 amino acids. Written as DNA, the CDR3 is TGTGCCAGCAGTGAGGGGAGGGGAAATGAAAAACTGTTTTTT. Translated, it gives CASSEGRGNEKLFF.

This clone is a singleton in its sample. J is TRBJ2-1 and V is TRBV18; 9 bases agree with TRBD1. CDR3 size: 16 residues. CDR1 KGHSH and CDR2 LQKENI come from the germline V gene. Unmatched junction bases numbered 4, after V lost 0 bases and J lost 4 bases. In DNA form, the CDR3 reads TGTGCCAGCTCACCACCGGGGACAGGGACTTACAATGAGCAGTTCTTC. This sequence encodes CASSPPGTGTYNEQFF.

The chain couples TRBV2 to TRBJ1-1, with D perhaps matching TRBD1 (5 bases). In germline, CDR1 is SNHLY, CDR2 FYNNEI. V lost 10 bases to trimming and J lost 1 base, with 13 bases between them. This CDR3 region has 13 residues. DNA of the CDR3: TGTGCCACCCAGGCCAGGGAGAACACTGAAGCTTTCTTT. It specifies CATQARENTEAFF.

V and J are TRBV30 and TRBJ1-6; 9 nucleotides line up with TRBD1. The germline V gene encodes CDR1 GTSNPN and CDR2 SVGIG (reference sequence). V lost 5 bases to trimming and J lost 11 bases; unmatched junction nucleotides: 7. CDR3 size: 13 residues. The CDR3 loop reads CAWAGTGRAPLHF. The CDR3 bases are TGTGCCTGGGCCGGGACAGGGAGAGCACCCCTCCACTTT.

The CDR3 sequence: CASSRGQSQETQYF. As DNA, the CDR3 is TGTGCCAGCAGCAGGGGACAGAGCCAAGAGACCCAGTACTTC. J is TRBJ2-5 and V is TRBV7-9; 7 bases are a match to TRBD1. V gave up 5 bases and J gave up 1 base; unmatched junction bases: 4. Germline V lookup: CDR1 SEHNR, CDR2 FQNEAQ (reference sequence). The CDR3 extends over 14 amino acids.

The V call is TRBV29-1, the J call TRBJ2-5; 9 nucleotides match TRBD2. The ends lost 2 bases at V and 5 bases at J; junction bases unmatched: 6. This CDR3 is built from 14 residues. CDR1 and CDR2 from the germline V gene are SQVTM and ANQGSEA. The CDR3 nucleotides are TGCAGCGTTGAATTCACTAGCGGGCGGGAGACCCAGTACTTC. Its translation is CSVEFTSGRETQYF.

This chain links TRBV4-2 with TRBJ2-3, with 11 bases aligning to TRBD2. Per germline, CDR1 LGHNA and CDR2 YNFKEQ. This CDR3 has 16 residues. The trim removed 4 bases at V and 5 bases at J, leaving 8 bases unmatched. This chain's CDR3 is CASSRIAGGLGDTQYF. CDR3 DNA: TGTGCCAGCAGCCGAATAGCGGGAGGGCTTGGAGATACGCAGTATTTT.

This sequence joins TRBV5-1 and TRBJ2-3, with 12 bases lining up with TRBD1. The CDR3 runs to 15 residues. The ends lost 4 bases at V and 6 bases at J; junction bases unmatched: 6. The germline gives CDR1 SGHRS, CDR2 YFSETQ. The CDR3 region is CASSRGQGAADTQYF. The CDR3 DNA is TGCGCCAGCAGCCGGGGACAGGGGGCGGCCGATACGCAGTATTTT.

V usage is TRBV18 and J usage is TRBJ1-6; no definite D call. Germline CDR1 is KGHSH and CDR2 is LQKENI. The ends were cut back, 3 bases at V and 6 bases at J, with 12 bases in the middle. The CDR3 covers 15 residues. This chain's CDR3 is CASSPESGINSPLHF. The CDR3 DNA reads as TGTGCCAGCTCACCGGAGTCCGGTATTAATTCACCCCTCCACTTT.

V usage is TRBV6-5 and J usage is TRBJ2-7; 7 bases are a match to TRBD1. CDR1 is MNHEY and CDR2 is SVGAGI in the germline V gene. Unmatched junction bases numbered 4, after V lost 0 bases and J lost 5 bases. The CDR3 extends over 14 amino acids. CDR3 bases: TGTGCCAGCAGTTACTCCGGACAGGCGGACGAGCAGTACTTC. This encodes CASSYSGQADEQYF.

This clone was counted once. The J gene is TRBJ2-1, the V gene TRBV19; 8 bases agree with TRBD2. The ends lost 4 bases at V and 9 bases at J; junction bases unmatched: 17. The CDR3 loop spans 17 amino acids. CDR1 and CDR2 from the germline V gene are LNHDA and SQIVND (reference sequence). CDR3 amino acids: CASSTPKPWREASEQFF. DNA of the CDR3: TGTGCCAGTAGTACCCCTAAACCCTGGCGGGAGGCGTCTGAGCAGTTCTTC.

CDR3 amino acids: CASSFRVGASGELFF. In DNA, the CDR3 is TGTGCCAGCAGCTTCCGGGTGGGGGCATCCGGGGAGCTGTTTTTT. This chain connects TRBV11-2 to TRBJ2-2; possible D gene TRBD1, 6 bases. The V and J ends lost 3 bases and 6 bases respectively, with 14 bases between them. The CDR3 covers 15 residues. Germline assignment: CDR1 SGHAT and CDR2 FQNNGV. Based on the CDR3 plus reference TRBV11-2 and TRBJ2-2, the full variable domain is EAGVAQSPRYKIIEKRQSVAFWCNPISGHATLYWYQQILGQGPKLLIQFQNNGVVDDSQLPKDRFSAERLKGVDSTLKIQPAKLEDSAVYLCASSFRVGASGELFFGEGSRLTVL.

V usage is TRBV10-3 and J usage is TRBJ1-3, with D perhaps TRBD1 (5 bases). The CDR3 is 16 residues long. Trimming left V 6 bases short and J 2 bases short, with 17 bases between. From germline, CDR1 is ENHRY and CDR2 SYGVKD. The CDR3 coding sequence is TGTGCCATCAGCCCCGGGGGGAACGGACCTGGAAACACCATATATTTT. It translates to CAISPGGNGPGNTIYF.

The CDR3 DNA follows: TGTGCCAGCAGCGGGCCCAGGGGTGGCTACACCTTC. It specifies CASSGPRGGYTF. V usage is TRBV5-6 and J usage is TRBJ1-2, with a tentative D call TRBD1 (6 bases). The germline gives CDR1 SGHDT, CDR2 YYEEEE. CDR3 length: 12 residues. V shed 4 bases and J shed 7 bases, with 11 bases lying between them. The complete variable domain, with remaining parts taken from reference TRBV5-6 and TRBJ1-2, reads DAGVTQSPTHLIKTRGQQVTLRCSPKSGHDTVSWYQQALGQGPQFIFQYYEEEERQRGNFPDRFSGHQFPNYSSELNVNALLLGDSALYLCASSGPRGGYTFGSGTRLTVV.

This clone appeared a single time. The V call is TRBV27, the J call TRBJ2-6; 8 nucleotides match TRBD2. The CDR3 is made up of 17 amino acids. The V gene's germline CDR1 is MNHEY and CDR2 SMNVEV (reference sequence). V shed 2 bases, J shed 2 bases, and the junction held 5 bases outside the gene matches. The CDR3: CASSLDPGGAGANVLTF. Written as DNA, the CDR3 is TGTGCCAGCAGTTTAGACCCCGGGGGGGCTGGGGCCAACGTCCTGACTTTC. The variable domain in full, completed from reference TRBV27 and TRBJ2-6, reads EAQVTQNPRYLITVTGKKLTVTCSQNMNHEYMSWYRQDPGLGLRQIYYSMNVEVTDKGDVPEGYKVSRKEKRNFPLILESPSPNQTSLYFCASSLDPGGAGANVLTFGAGSRLTVL.

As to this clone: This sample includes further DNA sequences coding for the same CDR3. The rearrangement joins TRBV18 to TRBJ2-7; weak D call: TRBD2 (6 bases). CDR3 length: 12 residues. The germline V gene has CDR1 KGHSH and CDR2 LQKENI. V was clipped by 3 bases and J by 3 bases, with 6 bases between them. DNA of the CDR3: TGTGCCAGCTCACCGGAGGGCTACGAGCAGTACTTC. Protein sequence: CASSPEGYEQYF.

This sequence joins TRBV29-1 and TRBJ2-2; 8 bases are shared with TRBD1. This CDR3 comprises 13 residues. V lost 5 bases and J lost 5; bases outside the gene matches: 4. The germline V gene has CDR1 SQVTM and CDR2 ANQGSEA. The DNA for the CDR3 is TGCAGCGTTTCCGGGACAGGTACCGGGGAGCTGTTTTTT. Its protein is CSVSGTGTGELFF.

The CDR3 loop is CASSHETTAYEQYF. The CDR3 DNA reads TGTGCCAGCTCACACGAGACAACCGCTTACGAGCAGTACTTC. This chain uses TRBV18 with TRBJ2-7; D gene unclear. The germline CDR1 and CDR2 sequences are KGHSH and LQKENI. This CDR3 spans 14 amino acids. V was shortened by 4 bases and J by 4 bases, with 14 bases between the two germline ends.

Here the CDR3 DNA reads TGCAGTGCTAGTACCGGGACTAGCGTTTCTTACGAGCAGTACTTC. Translated: CSASTGTSVSYEQYF. The gene calls are TRBV20-1 and TRBJ2-7; TRBD2 aligns across 10 bases. Unmatched junction bases numbered 9, after V lost 3 bases and J lost 4 bases. The CDR3 contains 15 residues. Germline V gene lookup returns CDR1 DFQATT and CDR2 SNEGSKA (reference sequence).

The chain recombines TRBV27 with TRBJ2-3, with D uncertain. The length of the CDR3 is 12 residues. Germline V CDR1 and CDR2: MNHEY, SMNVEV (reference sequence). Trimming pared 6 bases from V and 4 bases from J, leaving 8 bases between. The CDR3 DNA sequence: TGTGCCAGCAGGGCGGAACCAGATACGCAGTATTTT. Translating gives CASRAEPDTQYF.

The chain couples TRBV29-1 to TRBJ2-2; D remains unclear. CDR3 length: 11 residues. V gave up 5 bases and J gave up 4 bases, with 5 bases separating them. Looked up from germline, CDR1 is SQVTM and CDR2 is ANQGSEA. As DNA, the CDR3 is TGCAGCGTTAAACTCACCGGGGAGCTGTTTTTT. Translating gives CSVKLTGELFF.

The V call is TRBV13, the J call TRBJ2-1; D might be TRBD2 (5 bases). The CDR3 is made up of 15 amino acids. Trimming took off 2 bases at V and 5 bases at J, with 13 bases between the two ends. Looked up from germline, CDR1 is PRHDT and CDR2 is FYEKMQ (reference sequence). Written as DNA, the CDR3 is TGTGCCAGCAGCTTATTGGCGACGAGGGACAATGAGCAGTTCTTC. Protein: CASSLLATRDNEQFF.

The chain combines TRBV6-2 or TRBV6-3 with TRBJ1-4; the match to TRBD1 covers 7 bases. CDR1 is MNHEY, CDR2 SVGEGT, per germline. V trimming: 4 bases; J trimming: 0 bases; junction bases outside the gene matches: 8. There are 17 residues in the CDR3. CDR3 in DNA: TGTGCCAGCAGTTGGGGACAGAGCCCCGCAACTAATGAAAAACTGTTTTTT. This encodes CASSWGQSPATNEKLFF.

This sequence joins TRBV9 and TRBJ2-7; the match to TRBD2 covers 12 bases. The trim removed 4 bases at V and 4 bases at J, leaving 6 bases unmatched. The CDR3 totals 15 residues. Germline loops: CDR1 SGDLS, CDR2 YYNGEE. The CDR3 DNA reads TGTGCCAGCAGCCCTCGACTAGCGGGAGTGTACGAGCAGTACTTC. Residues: CASSPRLAGVYEQYF.

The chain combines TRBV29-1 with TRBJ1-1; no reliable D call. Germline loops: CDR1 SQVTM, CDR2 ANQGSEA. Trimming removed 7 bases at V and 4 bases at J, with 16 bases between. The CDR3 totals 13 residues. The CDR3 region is CSATTRDGTEAFF. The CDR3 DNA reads TGCAGCGCCACTACCCGCGATGGCACTGAAGCTTTCTTT.

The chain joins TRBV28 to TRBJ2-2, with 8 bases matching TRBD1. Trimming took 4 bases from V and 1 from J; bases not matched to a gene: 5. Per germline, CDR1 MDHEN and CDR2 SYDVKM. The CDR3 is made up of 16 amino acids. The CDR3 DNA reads TGTGCCAGCAGTTCGAGGACAGGGCTGAACACCGGGGAGCTGTTTTTT. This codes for CASSSRTGLNTGELFF.

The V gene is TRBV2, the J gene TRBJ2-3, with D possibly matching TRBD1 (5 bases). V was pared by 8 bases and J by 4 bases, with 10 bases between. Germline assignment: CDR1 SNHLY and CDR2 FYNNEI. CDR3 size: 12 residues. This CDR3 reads CASGRVADTQYF. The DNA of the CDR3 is TGTGCCAGCGGCAGGGTTGCAGATACGCAGTATTTT. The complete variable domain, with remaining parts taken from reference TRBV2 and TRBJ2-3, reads EPEVTQTPSHQVTQMGQEVILRCVPISNHLYFYWYRQILGQKVEFLVSFYNNEISEKSEIFDDQFSVERPDGSNFTLKIRSTKLEDSAMYFCASGRVADTQYFGPGTRLTVL.

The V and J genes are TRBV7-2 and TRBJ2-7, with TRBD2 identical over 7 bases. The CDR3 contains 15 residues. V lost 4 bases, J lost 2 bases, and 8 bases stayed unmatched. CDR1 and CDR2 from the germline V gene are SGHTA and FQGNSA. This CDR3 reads CASSYRAGTPYEQYF. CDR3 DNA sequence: TGTGCCAGCAGCTATCGAGCGGGGACCCCCTACGAGCAGTACTTC.